The entry below gives a single T cell receptor (beta chain) sequence along with its context. The target antigen is unknown. This sample was taken from a study of CD8 T cells in ankylosing spondylitis. General observations from the study: Reactive arthritis synovial fluid and blood previously showed some of these motif variants.

MiXCR, run by TCRdb on the 5' RACE reads, gives a single entry per CDR3 protein. Here the sample spans about 360,000 distinct CDR3 sequences, 20% being singletons. Germline loops: CDR1 DFQATT, CDR2 SNEGSKA (reference sequence). V was clipped by 2 bases and J by 0 bases; unmatched bases: 7. CDR3 length: 16 amino acids. This clonotype was sampled from a male donor with ankylosing spondylitis or in good health (not recorded which). Sample: blood, either unsorted or a sorted T cell fraction (not recorded which). The rearrangement links TRBV20-1 to TRBJ2-3; 8 nucleotides match TRBD2. The CDR3 loop reads CSARSSGGLSTDTQYF. The CDR3 region has the DNA TGCAGTGCTAGATCGAGCGGGGGCCTTAGCACAGATACGCAGTATTTT.